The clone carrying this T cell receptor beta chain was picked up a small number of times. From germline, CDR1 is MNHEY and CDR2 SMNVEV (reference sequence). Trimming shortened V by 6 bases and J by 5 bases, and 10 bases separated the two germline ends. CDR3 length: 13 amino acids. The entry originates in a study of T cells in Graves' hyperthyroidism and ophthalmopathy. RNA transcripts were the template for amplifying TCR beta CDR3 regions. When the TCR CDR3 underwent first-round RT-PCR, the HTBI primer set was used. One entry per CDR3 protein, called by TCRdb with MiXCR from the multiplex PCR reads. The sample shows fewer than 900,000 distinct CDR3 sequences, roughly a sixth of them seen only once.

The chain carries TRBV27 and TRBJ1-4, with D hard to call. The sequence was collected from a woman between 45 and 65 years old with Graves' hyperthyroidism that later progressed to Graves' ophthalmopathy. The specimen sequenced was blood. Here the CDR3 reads CASRPGSNEKLFF. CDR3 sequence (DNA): TGTGCCAGCAGACCGGGATCGAATGAAAAACTGTTTTTT.